These 3 T cell receptor beta chains were all obtained from the same sample, sequenced in a study of blood T cell repertoires in COVID-19. TCRdb's table, derived via immunoSEQ multiplex PCR, lists solely in-frame clones and lacks some. Found here are roughly 300,000 clones, roughly 90% of them singletons; the top ten hold 6.4%. Sequencing was done on a sample of peripheral blood. The source of these receptors is a young man who had recovered from COVID-19.

The V call is TRBV13, the J call TRBJ2-1, with D perhaps matching TRBD2 (7 bases). The V gene lost 5 bases and the J gene lost 9 bases, with 20 bases spanning the gap. The V gene's germline CDR1 is PRHDT and CDR2 FYEKMQ (reference sequence). The CDR3 covers 15 residues. The CDR3 reads CASSPLGGGNSEQFF. The CDR3 DNA follows: TGTGCCAGCAGCCCCCTAGGGGGAGGGAATTCTGAGCAGTTCTTC.

The chain couples TRBV4-1 to TRBJ1-1; 10 bases fit TRBD1. Germline-derived CDR1 and CDR2 are MGHRA and YSYEKL. V dropped 2 bases and J dropped 6; count of bases not matched to a gene: 12. The CDR3 is 17 amino acids. CDR3 residues: CASSQPTGGARDAEAFF. The CDR3 DNA follows: TGCGCCAGCAGCCAACCGACAGGGGGCGCGAGGGACGCTGAAGCTTTCTTT.

This clone has just a few counts. V is TRBV24-1 and J is TRBJ2-7; D gene uncertain. The CDR3 is 13 residues long. Germline V gene data show CDR1 as KGHDR and CDR2 as SFDVKD. V was trimmed by 4 bases and J by 2 bases, leaving 8 bases between them. CDR3 DNA: TGTGCCACCAGTGAATACAGTACCTACGAGCAGTACTTC. Protein sequence: CATSEYSTYEQYF.